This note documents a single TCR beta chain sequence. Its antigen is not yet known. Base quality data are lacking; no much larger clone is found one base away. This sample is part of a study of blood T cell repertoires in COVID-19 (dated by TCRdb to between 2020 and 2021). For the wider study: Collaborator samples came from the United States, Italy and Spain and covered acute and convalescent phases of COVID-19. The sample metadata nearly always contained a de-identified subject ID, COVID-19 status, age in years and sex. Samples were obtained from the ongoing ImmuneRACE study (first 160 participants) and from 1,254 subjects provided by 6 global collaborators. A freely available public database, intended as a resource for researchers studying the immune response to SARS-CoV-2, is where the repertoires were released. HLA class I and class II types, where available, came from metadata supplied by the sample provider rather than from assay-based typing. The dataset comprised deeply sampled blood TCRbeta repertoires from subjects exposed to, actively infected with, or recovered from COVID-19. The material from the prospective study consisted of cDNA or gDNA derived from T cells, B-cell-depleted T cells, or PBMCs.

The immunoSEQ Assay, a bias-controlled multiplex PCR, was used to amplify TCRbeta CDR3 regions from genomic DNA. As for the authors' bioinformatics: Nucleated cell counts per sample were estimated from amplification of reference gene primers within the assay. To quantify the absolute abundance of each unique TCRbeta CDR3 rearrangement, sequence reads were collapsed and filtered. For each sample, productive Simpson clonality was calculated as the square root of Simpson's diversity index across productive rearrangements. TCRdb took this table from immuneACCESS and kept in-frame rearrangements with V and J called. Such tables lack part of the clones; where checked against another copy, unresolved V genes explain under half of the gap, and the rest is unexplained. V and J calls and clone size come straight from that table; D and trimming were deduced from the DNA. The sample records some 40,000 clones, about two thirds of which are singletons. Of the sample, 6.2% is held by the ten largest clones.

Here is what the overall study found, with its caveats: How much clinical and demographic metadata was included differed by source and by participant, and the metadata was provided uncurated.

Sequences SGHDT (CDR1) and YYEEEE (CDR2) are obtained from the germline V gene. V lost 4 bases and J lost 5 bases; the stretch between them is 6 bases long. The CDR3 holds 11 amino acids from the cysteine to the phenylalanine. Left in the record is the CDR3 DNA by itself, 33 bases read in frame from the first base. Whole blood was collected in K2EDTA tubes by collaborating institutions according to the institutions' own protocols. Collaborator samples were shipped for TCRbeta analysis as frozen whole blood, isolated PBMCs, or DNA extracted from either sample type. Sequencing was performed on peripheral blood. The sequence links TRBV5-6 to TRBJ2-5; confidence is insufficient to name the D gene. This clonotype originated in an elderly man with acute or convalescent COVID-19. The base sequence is TGTGCCAGCAGCAGAGCGGAGACCCAGTACTTC. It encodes CASSRAETQYF.